The clone carrying this T cell receptor beta chain was counted between two and nine times. This entry is derived from a study of blood T cell repertoires in COVID-19. Study background: Acute and convalescent COVID-19 samples came from the United States, Italy and Spain. Sample material is recorded as cDNA or gDNA derived from T cells, B-cell-depleted T cells, or PBMCs.

Under the authors' procedure: Amplification from reference gene primers served as the basis for estimated nucleated cell counts. Clones were sequenced by immunoSEQ multiplex PCR, and TCRdb holds only the in-frame ones, with some missing. The V and J calls and clone size come from that table; D and trimming were worked out from the DNA. This repertoire shows some 110,000 clones, 82% found once; its top ten account for less than 9%. In germline, CDR1 is GTSNPN, CDR2 SVGIG (reference sequence). The V and J ends lost 0 bases and 4 bases, in that order; junction bases with no gene match: 4. The CDR3 runs to 14 residues.

This sequence joins TRBV30 and TRBJ1-2; 8 nucleotides match TRBD1. This TCR was sampled from a man between 65 and 79 years old with active or convalescent COVID-19. Sequencing used peripheral blood. This chain's CDR3 is CAWSVPDRAYGYTF. CDR3 bases: TGTGCCTGGAGTGTACCGGACAGGGCCTATGGCTACACCTTC. Based on the CDR3 plus reference TRBV30 and TRBJ1-2, the full variable domain is SQTIHQWPATLVQPVGSPLSLECTVEGTSNPNLYWYRQAAGRGLQLLFYSVGIGQISSEVPQNLSASRPQDRQFILSSKKLLLSDSGFYLCAWSVPDRAYGYTFGSGTRLTVV.